This is a list of T cell receptor beta chains from one sample in a study of cytomegalovirus exposure and HLA in healthy donors. Only in-frame clones appear in the TCRdb table, and some are missing; sequencing was by immunoSEQ multiplex PCR. The sample holds some 350,000 clones; roughly nine tenths are singletons and the top ten take more than 0.9%. Sequencing input: PBMCs. Receptors originate from a woman aged 25 to 45 in good health and CMV-seropositive. CDR3s include the opening cysteine and the closing phenylalanine or tryptophan. A D gene is named only where the DNA matches it firmly. A row's size may be missing; if present it is once, few, many or a size class.

d_gene	abundance	v_gene	j_gene	CDR3nt	CDR3aa
TRBD2	.	TRBV4-3	TRBJ2-1	TGCGCCAGCAGCCAAGAGGGGGCACTAGCGGGAGTTAATGAGCAGTTCTTC	CASSQEGALAGVNEQFF
.	.	TRBV7-6	TRBJ2-2	TGTGCCAGCAGTTCCCTTGGTGGCACCGGGGAGCTGTTTTTT	CASSSLGGTGELFF
TRBD1	.	TRBV6-5	TRBJ1-1	TGTGCCAGCAGTTACTCATCAGGGGGAGGGGGAACTGAAGCTTTCTTT	CASSYSSGGGGTEAFF
.	.	TRBV6-1	TRBJ2-1	TGTGCCAGCAGTGAATTTGGCGGGCCCCCCTACAATGAGCAGTTCTTC	CASSEFGGPPYNEQFF
.	.	TRBV28	TRBJ1-1	TGTGCCAGCAGACTGAACACTGAAGCTTTCTTT	CASRLNTEAFF
TRBD1	.	TRBV30	TRBJ2-2	TGTGCCTGGGCGCGCACCGGGACAGCGAACACCGGGGAGCTGTTTTTT	CAWARTGTANTGELFF
TRBD2	.	TRBV11-2	TRBJ2-6	TGTGCCAGCAGCTTAATCGGGAGGGCCGCGGGGGCCAACGTCCTGACTTTC	CASSLIGRAAGANVLTF
.	.	TRBV30	TRBJ1-2	TGTGCCTGGAGTGTACGGGGCAGGGATTACACCTTC	CAWSVRGRDYTF
TRBD1	.	TRBV13	TRBJ2-4	TGTGCCAGCAGCTTAGTTGGACAGGGTTGGAAAAACATTCAGTACTTC	CASSLVGQGWKNIQYF
TRBD2	.	TRBV4-3	TRBJ2-5	TGCGCTAGCAGCCCCCTAGTAGCGGGGGGCTTTGGGGCCCAGTACTTC	CASSPLVAGGFGAQYF
.	.	TRBV30	TRBJ1-1	TGTGCCTGGAGTTCAACCAGGGGCAGGGTGTACACTGAAGCTTTCTTT	CAWSSTRGRVYTEAFF
.	.	TRBV19	TRBJ2-3	TGTGCCAGTAGCAGGGGCCGTACAGATACGCAGTATTTT	CASSRGRTDTQYF
.	.	TRBV5-1	TRBJ2-7	TGCGCCAGCAAAGAGAGCTACGAGCAGTACTTC	CASKESYEQYF
TRBD2	.	TRBV5-1	TRBJ2-3	TGCGCCAGCAGCTCCTCGGGACTACGAGGCACAGATACGCAGTATTTT	CASSSSGLRGTDTQYF
.	.	TRBV7-7	TRBJ2-5	TGTGCCAGCAGCTTAAATCGGGGCCAGAAAGAGACCCAGTACTTC	CASSLNRGQKETQYF
.	.	TRBV7-8	TRBJ1-2	TGTGCCAGCAGCTTAGAAAGGTCCTATGGCTACACCTTC	CASSLERSYGYTF
TRBD2	.	TRBV6-6	TRBJ2-1	TGTGCCAGCAGCCTGAGGAGGGAGGGCCATAATGAGCAGTTCTTC	CASSLRREGHNEQFF
.	.	TRBV5-4	TRBJ1-6	TGTGCCAGCAGCTTGCAGCAGGGGAGTAATTCACCCCTCCACTTT	CASSLQQGSNSPLHF
TRBD2	.	TRBV10-2	TRBJ2-3	TGCGCCAGCGGACTAGCGGGAAGACCAGATACGCAGTATTTT	CASGLAGRPDTQYF
.	.	TRBV7-2	TRBJ2-7	TGTGCCAGCAGCTTAGCGAGGGTACTTCCTTACGAGCAGTACTTC	CASSLARVLPYEQYF
.	.	TRBV7-2	TRBJ2-7	TGTGCCAGCACCTTATCCGACTACGAGCAGTACTTC	CASTLSDYEQYF
.	.	TRBV28	TRBJ1-4	TGTGCCAGCAGCCCCCCTTCCATATCGGGGGCTAATGAAAAACTGTTTTTT	CASSPPSISGANEKLFF
.	few	TRBV11-3	TRBJ2-3	TGTGCCAGCTCGGAGGGTAATACAGATACGCAGTATTTT	CASSEGNTDTQYF
.	.	TRBV20-1	TRBJ2-1	TGCAGTGCAATTGGACAGGAGCAGTTCTTC	CSAIGQEQFF